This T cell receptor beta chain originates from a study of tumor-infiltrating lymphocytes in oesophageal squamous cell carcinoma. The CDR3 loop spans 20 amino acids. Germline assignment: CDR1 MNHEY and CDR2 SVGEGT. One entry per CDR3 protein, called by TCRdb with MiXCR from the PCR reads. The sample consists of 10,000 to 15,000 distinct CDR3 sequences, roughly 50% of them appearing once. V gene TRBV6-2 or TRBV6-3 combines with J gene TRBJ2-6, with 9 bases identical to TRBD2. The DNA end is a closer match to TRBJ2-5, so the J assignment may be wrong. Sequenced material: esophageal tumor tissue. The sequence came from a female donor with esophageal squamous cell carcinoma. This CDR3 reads CASSYSRIGGGGRGQETQYF. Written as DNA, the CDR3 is TGTGCCAGCAGTTACTCGAGAATAGGCGGCGGCGGGAGGGGTCAAGAGACCCAGTACTTC.